Each of the 14 T cell receptor beta chains below was sequenced from the same sample in a study of blood T cell repertoires in COVID-19. Assay used: immunoSEQ multiplex PCR; TCRdb lists only in-frame clones, some missing. In the table there are about 69,000 clones, approximately 79% of which are singletons. Sequencing used peripheral blood. Receptors originate from a human donor in a cohort sampled during active COVID-19.

CDR3: CASILDRVGNQPQHF. The DNA of the CDR3 is TGTGCCAGCATCCTTGACAGGGTGGGCAATCAGCCCCAGCATTTT. The genes are TRBV28 and TRBJ1-5, with 7 bases identical to TRBD1. V was pared by 7 bases and J by 2 bases, with 8 bases of the junction left unmatched. The germline V gene encodes CDR1 MDHEN and CDR2 SYDVKM. CDR3 length: 15 amino acids.

Many counts were recorded for this clone. The chain joins TRBV14 to TRBJ2-1; the D gene is possibly TRBD2 (5 bases). Germline V gene sequence: CDR1 SGHDN, CDR2 FVKESK. The CDR3 extends over 18 amino acids. The V end lost 4 bases, the J end lost 0 bases, and 19 bases lay between the germline ends. CDR3 bases: TGTGCCAGCAGCCTCGGGGTTGGAAGATTGAGCTCCTACAATGAGCAGTTCTTC. Its protein is CASSLGVGRLSSYNEQFF. The variable domain in full, with the rest retrieved from reference TRBV14 and TRBJ2-1, is EAGVTQFPSHSVIEKGQTVTLRCDPISGHDNLYWYRRVMGKEIKFLLHFVKESKQDESGMPNNRFLAERTGGTYSTLKVQPAELEDSGVYFCASSLGVGRLSSYNEQFFGPGTRLTVL.

The V call is TRBV5-1, the J call TRBJ2-2, with 8 bases fitting TRBD1. Germline V gene sequence: CDR1 SGHRS, CDR2 YFSETQ. This CDR3 is built from 15 residues. The V gene end was trimmed by 5 bases and the J gene end by 4 bases; junction bases not matched to a gene: 7. The CDR3 DNA is TGCGCCAGCAGACAGGGGGGCCGGAGCACCGGGGAGCTGTTTTTT. Its translation: CASRQGGRSTGELFF. Full variable domain (remainder filled in from reference TRBV5-1 and TRBJ2-2): KAGVTQTPRYLIKTRGQQVTLSCSPISGHRSVSWYQQTPGQGLQFLFEYFSETQRNKGNFPGRFSGRQFSNSRSEMNVSTLELGDSALYLCASRQGGRSTGELFFGEGSRLTVL.

The gene calls are TRBV6-5 and TRBJ1-4, with 7 bases fitting TRBD1. The CDR3 sequence is 16 residues long. The V gene's germline CDR1 is MNHEY and CDR2 SVGAGI. V was pared by 4 bases and J by 7 bases, with 12 bases of the junction left unmatched. The CDR3 nucleotides are TGTGCCAGCAGTTTTCAAGAGGGGGCGTATGGTGAAAAACTGTTTTTT. This encodes CASSFQEGAYGEKLFF.

This clone showed up just a few times. Other DNA variants within this sample encode the same CDR3. V and J are TRBV5-1 and TRBJ1-1; 8 nucleotides align to TRBD1. Trimming at V came to 0 bases and at J to 5 bases, leaving 3 bases not matched to a gene. The germline V gene encodes CDR1 SGHRS and CDR2 YFSETQ. The CDR3 spans 14 residues. CDR3 in DNA: TGCGCCAGCAGCTTGGCCAGGGGGCGAACTGAAGCTTTCTTT. Its translation is CASSLARGRTEAFF.

The rearrangement uses TRBV28 and TRBJ2-3, with D maybe TRBD1 (6 bases). The CDR3 length is 16 residues. V was trimmed by 5 bases and J by 1 base, leaving 16 bases between them. Looked up from germline, CDR1 is MDHEN and CDR2 is SYDVKM. CDR3: CASSKTGAWGTDTQYF. The CDR3 DNA sequence: TGTGCCAGCAGTAAGACAGGCGCCTGGGGCACAGATACGCAGTATTTT.

The chain joins TRBV27 to TRBJ1-5; a weak D match, TRBD1 (6 bases). CDR1 is MNHEY, CDR2 SMNVEV, per germline (reference sequence). The V end was cut by 4 bases, the J end by 4 bases, with 11 bases between. This CDR3 is 14 amino acids long. The CDR3 here is CASSWGTGNQPQHF. CDR3 bases: TGTGCCAGCAGTTGGGGAACAGGGAATCAGCCCCAGCATTTT.

The CDR3 DNA reads as TGTGCCAGCAGCCAAGATTTTTCAGGTTCACCCCTCCACTTT. Its protein is CASSQDFSGSPLHF. The chain uses TRBV3-1 (or the pseudogene TRBV3-2) and TRBJ1-6, with D uncertain. The CDR3 has 14 residues. In germline, CDR1 is LGHDT, CDR2 YNNKEL (reference sequence). Trimming removed 0 bases from V and 9 bases from J, with 9 bases in between.

The gene calls are TRBV19 and TRBJ2-2; 7 nucleotides agree with TRBD1. The CDR3 runs to 13 residues. J gave up 5 bases and V 4 bases, and 1 base lay outside the gene matches. Germline V gene data show CDR1 as LNHDA and CDR2 as SQIVND (reference sequence). In DNA, the CDR3 is TGTGCCAGTAGTAGACAGGGAACCGGGGAGCTGTTTTTT. This codes for CASSRQGTGELFF.

This clone appeared a few times. The chain is built from TRBV19 and TRBJ1-1; D might be TRBD1 (6 bases). V lost 7 bases and J lost 5, with 20 bases in between. Germline-derived CDR1 and CDR2 are LNHDA and SQIVND (reference sequence). The CDR3 totals 15 residues. CDR3 residues: CASTTSTGLLTEAFF. CDR3 nucleotide sequence: TGTGCCAGTACCACGTCGACAGGTCTACTGACTGAAGCTTTCTTT.

This chain links TRBV6-5 with TRBJ2-7, with TRBD2 identical over 7 bases. Germline CDR1 is MNHEY and CDR2 is SVGAGI. After removal of 1 base from V and 5 bases from J, the junction contained 5 bases not matched to a gene. This CDR3 has 14 residues. CDR3 sequence (DNA): TGTGCCAGCAGTTACTTGGGAGGGGCCCACGAGCAGTACTTC. As protein: CASSYLGGAHEQYF.

The J gene is TRBJ2-7, the V gene TRBV7-8, with D uncertain. V was clipped by 5 bases and J by 7 bases, with 15 bases between them. CDR1 and CDR2 (germline): SGHVS, FQNEAQ. This CDR3 has 13 residues. The CDR3 region has the DNA TGTGCCAGCAGCACTTCCTCCCTCTGGGAGCAGTACTTC. Residues: CASSTSSLWEQYF.

This clone was seen more than once but under ten times. The chain carries TRBV25-1 and TRBJ2-1; TRBD2 might be the D (5 bases). CDR1 MGHDK and CDR2 SYGVNS come from the germline V gene. V lost 7 bases to trimming and J lost 8 bases, with 12 bases between them. CDR3 length: 12 amino acids. As DNA, the CDR3 is TGTGCCAGCATTTCGGGGTGGGATGAGCAGTTCTTC. It codes for CASISGWDEQFF. The full variable domain, completed using reference TRBV25-1 and TRBJ2-1, is EADIYQTPRYLVIGTGKKITLECSQTMGHDKMYWYQQDPGMELHLIHYSYGVNSTEKGDLSSESTVSRIRTEHFPLTLESARPSHTSQYLCASISGWDEQFFGPGTRLTVL.

This clone was counted a single time. V usage is TRBV6-5 and J usage is TRBJ1-4; no reliable D call. V lost 8 bases and J lost 6, with 13 bases in between. The CDR3 is 13 residues long. Germline values: CDR1 MNHEY, CDR2 SVGAGI. CDR3 sequence (DNA): TGTGCCAGCCGCCCCCTAGCGGATGAAAAACTGTTTTTT. Translating gives CASRPLADEKLFF.